This paragraph covers one TCR beta chain sequence. Its antigen is unknown. Naive-designated CD8 cells lacked CD45RO, were positively enriched for CCR7, and omitted terminally differentiated effector memory CD45RA+ cells. Donors comprised only Caucasian adults living in Nashville, Tennessee. V lost 4 bases to trimming and J lost 6 bases, with 12 bases between them. Germline loops: CDR1 SEHNR, CDR2 FQNEAQ (reference sequence). The length of the CDR3 is 14 residues. This entry belongs to a study of shared clonotypes between healthy human individuals. At the level of the study: Samples came from a couple of female and a few male donors aged 18 to 49. Study observations and caveats: Some clonotypes were shared by all four sorted-subset donors, while others were not shared. The non-shared ones had lower generation probabilities than the shared ones. Generally, naive subsets (rather than memory subsets) showed larger estimated richness.

Method: immunoSEQ multiplex PCR; TCRdb's copy keeps in-frame clones and lacks some. The sample yields about 580,000 clones, 95% to 98% seen once. The receptor was isolated from a man younger than 45 in good health. The J gene is TRBJ2-2, the V gene TRBV7-9, with D perhaps TRBD2 (6 bases). The sample taken for sequencing was naive CD8+ T cells sorted from blood. The CDR3 nucleotides are TGTGCCAGCAGCTCGGGACTCGCCCCCGGGGAGCTGTTTTTT. Protein sequence: CASSSGLAPGELFF. Looking up the rest from reference TRBV7-9 and TRBJ2-2 gives the full variable domain: DTGVSQNPRHKITKRGQNVTFRCDPISEHNRLYWYRQTLGQGPEFLTYFQNEAQLEKSRLLSDRFSAERPKGSFSTLEIQRTEQGDSAMYLCASSSGLAPGELFFGEGSRLTVL.